Each of the 21 T cell receptor beta chains below was sequenced from the same sample in a study of blood T cell repertoires in COVID-19. Clones were sequenced by immunoSEQ multiplex PCR, and TCRdb holds only the in-frame ones, with some missing. This sample has approximately 190,000 clones; 75% to 90% occur once, and the top ten carry around 2.3%. Source material: peripheral blood. The receptors derive from a man aged 70 or older with active or convalescent COVID-19.

This chain links TRBV29-1 with TRBJ1-1; unclear D gene. Germline lookup yields CDR1 SQVTM and CDR2 ANQGSEA. V was pared by 2 bases and J by 4 bases, with 14 bases between. The CDR3 length is 14 residues. CDR3 region: CSVERGGMATEAFF. The DNA for the CDR3 is TGCAGCGTTGAAAGAGGTGGTATGGCCACTGAAGCTTTCTTT. The full variable domain, in which reference TRBV29-1 and TRBJ1-1 provide the parts outside the CDR3, is SAVISQKPSRDICQRGTSLTIQCQVDSQVTMMFWYRQQPGQSLTLIATANQGSEATYESGFVIDKFPISRPNLTFSTLTVSNMSPEDSSIYLCSVERGGMATEAFFGQGTRLTVV.

The V gene is TRBV19, the J gene TRBJ2-3; D gene uncertain. This CDR3 is 13 amino acids long. Germline V gene lookup returns CDR1 LNHDA and CDR2 SQIVND (reference sequence). Trimming took 10 bases from V and 1 from J, leaving 12 bases between them. The CDR3: CATRITGTDTQYF. CDR3 nucleotides: TGTGCCACGCGAATAACGGGCACAGATACGCAGTATTTT.

The chain links TRBV29-1 to TRBJ2-5, with TRBD1 identical over 9 bases. CDR3 length equals 17 residues. Germline assignment: CDR1 SQVTM and CDR2 ANQGSEA. Germline trimming cut 6 bases from V and 4 bases from J; bases unmatched to any gene: 18. The CDR3 region has the DNA TGCAGCGTGGACCCAGGGGGACAGGGCAACAGCGGAGAGACCCAGTACTTC. This gives the protein CSVDPGGQGNSGETQYF.

The gene calls are TRBV19 and TRBJ2-1, with TRBD2 as a possible D gene (7 bases). This CDR3 comprises 17 residues. V lost 3 bases and J 0 bases, leaving 15 bases between the germline ends. Germline CDR1 LNHDA, CDR2 SQIVND (reference sequence). The CDR3 sequence: CASSIRGGRSSYNEQFF. The CDR3 DNA reads as TGTGCCAGTAGTATTAGGGGGGGCAGGAGCTCCTACAATGAGCAGTTCTTC.

CDR3 protein: CASSQGVRTGYSGANVLTF. The CDR3, as DNA: TGCGCCAGCAGCCAAGGAGTCAGGACAGGGTACTCTGGGGCCAACGTCCTGACTTTC. The chain joins TRBV4-3 to TRBJ2-6; 8 bases map to TRBD1. This CDR3 has 19 residues. Looked up from germline, CDR1 is LGHNA and CDR2 is YSLEER. V gave up 1 base and J gave up 0 bases; unmatched junction bases: 8.

CDR3 region: CASSPGARNPSGYTF. Here the CDR3 DNA reads TGTGCCAGCTCACCAGGGGCCAGGAACCCCTCAGGCTACACCTTC. V is TRBV18 and J is TRBJ1-2, with D maybe TRBD1 (5 bases). Trimming removed 2 bases at V and 8 bases at J, with 18 bases between. The CDR3 spans 15 residues. CDR1 is KGHSH, CDR2 LQKENI, per germline.

The rearrangement joins TRBV7-8 to TRBJ1-2; 7 bases agree with TRBD1. The V gene end was trimmed by 1 base and the J gene end by 3 bases; junction bases not matched to a gene: 11. Germline V gene lookup returns CDR1 SGHVS and CDR2 FQNEAQ. The CDR3 is 17 residues long. CDR3 region: CASSLVRQGFGYYGYTF. The CDR3 nucleotides are TGTGCCAGCAGCTTAGTTCGACAGGGATTTGGTTACTATGGCTACACCTTC.

Regarding this clone: Other nucleotide sequences in the sample specify the same CDR3. The gene calls are TRBV7-9 and TRBJ1-5; D is ambiguous. Trimming removed 4 bases at V and 0 bases at J, with 7 bases between. The CDR3 runs 14 residues. Germline V gene lookup returns CDR1 SEHNR and CDR2 FQNEAQ (reference sequence). CDR3 residues: CASSSDSSNQPQHF. The CDR3 DNA sequence: TGTGCCAGCAGCTCCGACTCTAGCAATCAGCCCCAGCATTTT.

The J gene is TRBJ1-5, the V gene TRBV19; D is unclear. The germline V gene encodes CDR1 LNHDA and CDR2 SQIVND (reference sequence). This CDR3 has 13 residues. The V end was cut by 3 bases, the J end by 4 bases, with 7 bases between. The CDR3 is CASSIRVNQPQHF. The CDR3 DNA sequence: TGTGCCAGTAGTATTCGGGTAAATCAGCCCCAGCATTTT.

The V call is TRBV6-6, the J call TRBJ2-1, with 12 bases fitting TRBD2. After removal of 6 bases from V and 9 bases from J, the junction contained 6 bases not matched to a gene. The CDR3 is 14 amino acids. The germline V gene has CDR1 MNHNY and CDR2 SVGAGI (reference sequence). This chain's CDR3 is CASSRLAGEGEQFF. The CDR3, as DNA: TGTGCCAGCAGCCGACTAGCGGGGGAGGGTGAGCAGTTCTTC.

The V call is TRBV7-2, the J call TRBJ1-6, with D tentatively TRBD1 (5 bases). The V gene's germline CDR1 is SGHTA and CDR2 FQGNSA. V was cut by 3 bases and J by 12 bases, with 12 bases left in between. The CDR3 has 13 amino acids. CDR3 loop: CASSLDTSVPLHF. The CDR3 bases are TGTGCCAGCAGCTTGGACACGAGCGTACCCCTCCACTTT.

The gene calls are TRBV19 and TRBJ1-4; D gene ambiguous. Deletions cut 1 base from V and 8 bases from J, with 14 bases between. This CDR3 is built from 15 residues. Germline V gene sequence: CDR1 LNHDA, CDR2 SQIVND (reference sequence). For the CDR3, the DNA is TGTGCCAGTAGTATAGGTGGGAGCATCGGCGAAAAACTGTTTTTT. Its translation: CASSIGGSIGEKLFF.

The V and J genes are TRBV19 and TRBJ1-1, with D possibly TRBD1 on 5 matching bases. From germline, CDR1 is LNHDA and CDR2 SQIVND (reference sequence). The CDR3 is made up of 14 amino acids. The V end was cut by 8 bases, the J end by 5 bases, with 18 bases between. The CDR3 nucleotides read TGTGCCAGTGGCCCCCCATGGGGGGGGACTGAAGCTTTCTTT. This sequence encodes CASGPPWGGTEAFF. Variable domain in full (rest from reference TRBV19 and TRBJ1-1): DGGITQSPKYLFRKEGQNVTLSCEQNLNHDAMYWYRQDPGQGLRLIYYSQIVNDFQKGDIAEGYSVSREKKESFPLTVTSAQKNPTAFYLCASGPPWGGTEAFFGQGTRLTVV.

The V call is TRBV28, the J call TRBJ2-3; 7 nucleotides agree with TRBD1. V dropped 5 bases and J dropped 2; count of bases not matched to a gene: 7. This CDR3 spans 15 amino acids. Germline V gives CDR1 MDHEN, CDR2 SYDVKM. The CDR3 reads CASSPPGGNTDTQYF. The CDR3 DNA reads TGTGCCAGCAGTCCCCCAGGGGGTAACACAGATACGCAGTATTTT.

The rearrangement links TRBV7-9 to TRBJ1-5, with D perhaps TRBD1 (5 bases). The CDR3 covers 14 residues. V was trimmed by 4 bases and J by 1 base, leaving 8 bases between them. Germline V gene data show CDR1 as SEHNR and CDR2 as FQNEAQ (reference sequence). This CDR3 is CASSSQGSNQPQHF. In DNA, the CDR3 is TGTGCCAGCAGCTCCCAGGGCAGCAATCAGCCCCAGCATTTT.

The genes are TRBV4-3 and TRBJ2-3, with 8 bases lining up with TRBD2. V was pared by 0 bases and J by 1 base, with 6 bases of the junction left unmatched. Germline V gene data show CDR1 as LGHNA and CDR2 as YSLEER. The CDR3 is made up of 17 amino acids. The CDR3 protein is CASSQDNPAGGTDTQYF. DNA for the CDR3: TGCGCCAGCAGCCAAGATAATCCAGCGGGGGGCACAGATACGCAGTATTTT.

The gene calls are TRBV6-1 and TRBJ1-2; 9 bases are shared with TRBD1. Germline V gene sequence: CDR1 MNHNS, CDR2 SASEGT. V lost 3 bases and J lost 3; bases outside the gene matches: 5. The CDR3 is made up of 15 amino acids. The CDR3 DNA reads as TGTGCCAGCAGTGATAGGGACAGGGCAGACTATGGCTACACCTTC. Translated: CASSDRDRADYGYTF.

The J gene is TRBJ1-2, the V gene TRBV9, with a weak D call TRBD1 (5 bases). Germline assignment: CDR1 SGDLS and CDR2 YYNGEE. The length of the CDR3 is 16 residues. Trimming pared 0 bases from V and 3 bases from J, leaving 15 bases between. CDR3 nucleotides: TGTGCCAGCAGCGTAGGAGGAGGGCAGGGTGACTATGGCTACACCTTC. Protein product: CASSVGGGQGDYGYTF. Filled out from reference TRBV9 and TRBJ1-2, the complete variable domain reads DSGVTQTPKHLITATGQRVTLRCSPRSGDLSVYWYQQSLDQGLQFLIQYYNGEERAKGNILERFSAQQFPDLHSELNLSSLELGDSALYFCASSVGGGQGDYGYTFGSGTRLTVV.

The chain recombines TRBV18 with TRBJ1-3, with D uncertain. Germline loops: CDR1 KGHSH, CDR2 LQKENI. The V and J ends lost 3 bases and 4 bases respectively, with 19 bases between them. The CDR3 spans 17 residues. The CDR3 sequence is CASSPLLGGGFGNTIYF. In DNA form, the CDR3 reads TGTGCCAGCTCACCCCTCCTCGGTGGAGGGTTCGGAAACACCATATATTTT. Full variable domain (rest looked up from reference TRBV18 and TRBJ1-3): NAGVMQNPRHLVRRRGQEARLRCSPMKGHSHVYWYRQLPEEGLKFMVYLQKENIIDESGMPKERFSAEFPKEGPSILRIQQVVRGDSAAYFCASSPLLGGGFGNTIYFGEGSWLTVV.

The genes are TRBV18 and TRBJ1-5; TRBD1 agrees at 8 bases. The junction had 3 bases not matched to a gene; V was cut back by 2 bases and J by 6 bases. The CDR3 contains 14 residues. Germline V gene lookup returns CDR1 KGHSH and CDR2 LQKENI. CDR3 DNA sequence: TGTGCCAGCTCACCAAGTCAGGGGGCTCAGCCCCAGCATTTT. Translation gives CASSPSQGAQPQHF.

This clone has a single count. This chain joins TRBV7-2 and TRBJ2-1; 7 positions agree with TRBD2. This CDR3 region has 15 residues. CDR1 and CDR2 (germline): SGHTA, FQGNSA. Trimming at V came to 1 base and at J to 6 bases, leaving 6 bases not matched to a gene. The CDR3 sequence: CASSLVRGSANEQFF. Here the CDR3 DNA reads TGTGCCAGCAGCTTAGTGCGGGGGTCAGCCAATGAGCAGTTCTTC. The full variable domain, with the rest looked up from reference TRBV7-2 and TRBJ2-1, is GAGVSQSPSNKVTEKGKDVELRCDPISGHTALYWYRQSLGQGLEFLIYFQGNSAPDKSGLPSDRFSAERTGGSVSTLTIQRTQQEDSAVYLCASSLVRGSANEQFFGPGTRLTVL.